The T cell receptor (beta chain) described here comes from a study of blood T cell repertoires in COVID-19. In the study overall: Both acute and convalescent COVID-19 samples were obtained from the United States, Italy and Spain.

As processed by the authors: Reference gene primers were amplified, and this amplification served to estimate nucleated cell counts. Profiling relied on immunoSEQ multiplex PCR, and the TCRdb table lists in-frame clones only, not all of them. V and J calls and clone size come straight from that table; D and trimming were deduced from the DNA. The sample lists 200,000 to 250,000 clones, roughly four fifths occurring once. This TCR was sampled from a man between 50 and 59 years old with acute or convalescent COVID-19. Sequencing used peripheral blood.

The CDR3 spells CASGRGTEAFF. CDR3 nucleotide sequence: TGCGCCAGCGGGAGGGGCACTGAAGCTTTCTTT. This chain connects TRBV10-2 to TRBJ1-1; tentative D call: TRBD1 (5 bases). Germline V lookup: CDR1 WSHSY, CDR2 SAAADI. With 8 bases removed from V and 4 bases from J, the gap between germline ends came to 8 bases. The length of the CDR3 is 11 residues.